This T cell receptor beta chain was found in a study of Ad26.COV2.S vaccination and SARS-CoV-2 variants. Clones were sequenced by immunoSEQ multiplex PCR, and TCRdb holds only the in-frame ones, with some missing. The sample records around 450,000 clones, approximately 92% being singletons. As regards this clone: Its specificity is not known.

General observations from the study: Marked by substantial breadth, spike-specific CD8+ and CD4+ T cell responses were reportedly seen after vaccination.

Noted treatment: roughly 19 received Ad26.COV2.S at low or high dose, single or two shots; 5 received placebo; per-sample allocation not given. Repertoires come from day 63 after the first vaccine or placebo injection. Recruitment in Boston yielded a donor of adult age, 18-55 years. This CDR3 contains 15 residues. CDR1 is SGHRS, CDR2 YFSETQ, per germline. V lost 4 bases and J lost 9, with 17 bases in between. The clonotype originates from a person aged 18-60 years who received the Ad26.COV2.S COVID-19 vaccine or a placebo. This specimen consisted of peripheral blood, obtained in a trial of Ad26.COV2.S vaccine versus placebo. J is TRBJ1-6 and V is TRBV5-1; a possible D gene is TRBD1 (6 bases). DNA of the CDR3: TGCGCCAGCAGCGCGGACAGTTGGAGTGGTTCACCCCTCCACTTT. It specifies CASSADSWSGSPLHF.